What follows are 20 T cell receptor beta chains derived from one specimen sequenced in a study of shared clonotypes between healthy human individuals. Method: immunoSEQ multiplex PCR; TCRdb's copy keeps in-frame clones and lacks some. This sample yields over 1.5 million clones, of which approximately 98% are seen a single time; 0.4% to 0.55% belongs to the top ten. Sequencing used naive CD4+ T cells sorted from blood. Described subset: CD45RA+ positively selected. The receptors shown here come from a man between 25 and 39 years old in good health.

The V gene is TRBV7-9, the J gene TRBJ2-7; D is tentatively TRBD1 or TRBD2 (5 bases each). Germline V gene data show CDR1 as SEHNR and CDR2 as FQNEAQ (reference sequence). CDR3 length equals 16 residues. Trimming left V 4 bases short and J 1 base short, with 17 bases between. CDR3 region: CASSYSATGLSYEQYF. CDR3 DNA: TGTGCCAGCAGCTACTCCGCTACGGGGCTATCCTACGAGCAGTACTTC.

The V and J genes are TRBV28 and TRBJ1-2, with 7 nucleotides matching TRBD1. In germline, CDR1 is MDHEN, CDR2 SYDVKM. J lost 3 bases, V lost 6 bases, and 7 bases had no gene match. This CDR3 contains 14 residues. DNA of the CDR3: TGTGCCAGCAGACCGACAGGGTTGGACTATGGCTACACCTTC. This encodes CASRPTGLDYGYTF.

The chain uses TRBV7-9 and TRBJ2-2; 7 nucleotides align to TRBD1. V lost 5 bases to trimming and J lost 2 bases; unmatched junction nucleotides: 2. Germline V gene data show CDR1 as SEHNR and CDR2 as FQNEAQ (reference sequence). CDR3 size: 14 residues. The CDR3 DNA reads TGTGCCAGCAGCGGGACAGAAAACACCGGGGAGCTGTTTTTT. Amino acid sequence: CASSGTENTGELFF.

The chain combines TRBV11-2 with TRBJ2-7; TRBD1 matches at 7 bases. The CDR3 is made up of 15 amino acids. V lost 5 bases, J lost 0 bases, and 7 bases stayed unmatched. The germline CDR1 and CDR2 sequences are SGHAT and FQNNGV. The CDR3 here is CASSPQGFSSYEQYF. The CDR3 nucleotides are TGTGCCAGCAGCCCACAGGGGTTCTCCTCCTACGAGCAGTACTTC.

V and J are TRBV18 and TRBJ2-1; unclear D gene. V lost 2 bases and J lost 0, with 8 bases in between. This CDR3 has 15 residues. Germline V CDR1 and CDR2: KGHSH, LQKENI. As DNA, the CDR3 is TGTGCCAGCTCACCAGAGAGATACTCCTACAATGAGCAGTTCTTC. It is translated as CASSPERYSYNEQFF.

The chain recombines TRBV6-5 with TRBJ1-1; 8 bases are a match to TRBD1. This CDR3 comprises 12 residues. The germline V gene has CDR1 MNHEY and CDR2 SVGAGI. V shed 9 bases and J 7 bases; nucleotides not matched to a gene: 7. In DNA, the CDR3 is TGTGCCAGTCGGGACAGGCCTTATGAAGCTTTCTTT. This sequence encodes CASRDRPYEAFF.

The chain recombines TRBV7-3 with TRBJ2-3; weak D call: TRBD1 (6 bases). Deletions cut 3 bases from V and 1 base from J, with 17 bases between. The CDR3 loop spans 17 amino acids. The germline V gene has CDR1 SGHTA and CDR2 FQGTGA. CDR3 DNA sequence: TGTGCCAGCAGCTTCCTAGCTAGGGGGTTAGGCACAGATACGCAGTATTTT. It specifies CASSFLARGLGTDTQYF.

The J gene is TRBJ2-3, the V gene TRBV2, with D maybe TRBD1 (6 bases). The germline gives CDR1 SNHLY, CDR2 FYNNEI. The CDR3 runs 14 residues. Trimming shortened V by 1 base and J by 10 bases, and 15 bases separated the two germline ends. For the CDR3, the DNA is TGTGCCAGCAGTGAAGTCCAGGGGCCTCGGTCGCAGTATTTT. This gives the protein CASSEVQGPRSQYF. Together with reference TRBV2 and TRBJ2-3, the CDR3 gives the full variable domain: EPEVTQTPSHQVTQMGQEVILRCVPISNHLYFYWYRQILGQKVEFLVSFYNNEISEKSEIFDDQFSVERPDGSNFTLKIRSTKLEDSAMYFCASSEVQGPRSQYFGPGTRLTVL.

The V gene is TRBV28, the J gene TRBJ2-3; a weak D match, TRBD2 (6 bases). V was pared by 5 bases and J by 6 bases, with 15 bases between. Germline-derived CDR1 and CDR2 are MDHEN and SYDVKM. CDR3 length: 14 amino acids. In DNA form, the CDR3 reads TGTGCCAGCAGTGGCCGGGAGAAGAGGGATACGCAGTATTTT. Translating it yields CASSGREKRDTQYF.

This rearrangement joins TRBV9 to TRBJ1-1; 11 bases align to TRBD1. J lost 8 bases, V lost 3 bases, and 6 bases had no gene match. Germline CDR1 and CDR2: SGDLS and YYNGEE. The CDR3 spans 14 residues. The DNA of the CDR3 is TGTGCCAGCAGCGCGACCGGGACAGGGGGGGAAGCTTTCTTT. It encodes CASSATGTGGEAFF.

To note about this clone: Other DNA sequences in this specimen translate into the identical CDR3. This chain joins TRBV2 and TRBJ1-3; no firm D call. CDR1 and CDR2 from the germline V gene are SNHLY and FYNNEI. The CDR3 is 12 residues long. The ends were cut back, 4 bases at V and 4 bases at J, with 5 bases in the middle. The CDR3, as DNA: TGTGCCAGCAGTGGCGGAGGAAACACCATATATTTT. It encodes CASSGGGNTIYF.

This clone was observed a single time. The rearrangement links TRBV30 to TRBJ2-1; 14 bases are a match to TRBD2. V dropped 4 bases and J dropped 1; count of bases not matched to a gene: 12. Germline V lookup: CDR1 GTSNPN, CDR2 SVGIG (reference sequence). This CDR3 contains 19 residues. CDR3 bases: TGTGCCTGGATCACCGGGACTAGCGGGAGCGTTTTATCCTACAATGAGCAGTTCTTC. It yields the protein CAWITGTSGSVLSYNEQFF.

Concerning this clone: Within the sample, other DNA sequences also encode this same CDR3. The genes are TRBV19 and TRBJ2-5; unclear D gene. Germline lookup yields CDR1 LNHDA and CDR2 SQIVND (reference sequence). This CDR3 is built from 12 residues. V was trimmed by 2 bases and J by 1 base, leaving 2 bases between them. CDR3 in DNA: TGTGCCAGTAGTATATCCCAAGAGACCCAGTACTTC. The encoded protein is CASSISQETQYF.

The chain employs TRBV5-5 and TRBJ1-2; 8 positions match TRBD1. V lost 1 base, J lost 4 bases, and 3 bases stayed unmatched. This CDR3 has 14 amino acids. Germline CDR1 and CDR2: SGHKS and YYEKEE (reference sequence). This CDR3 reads CASSLQGATYGYTF. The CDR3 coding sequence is TGTGCCAGCAGCTTGCAGGGGGCTACCTATGGCTACACCTTC.

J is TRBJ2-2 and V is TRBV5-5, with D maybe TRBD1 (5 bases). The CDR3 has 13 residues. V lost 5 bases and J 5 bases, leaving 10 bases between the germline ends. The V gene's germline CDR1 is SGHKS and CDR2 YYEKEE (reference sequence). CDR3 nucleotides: TGTGCCAGCAGTTTAGGGGAAACCGGGGAGCTGTTTTTT. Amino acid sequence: CASSLGETGELFF.

For the CDR3, the DNA is TGCGCCAGCAGTTGGCAGGGGCAAGAGACCCAGTACTTC. The encoded protein is CASSWQGQETQYF. The chain links TRBV5-1 to TRBJ2-5; tentative D call: TRBD1 (6 bases). CDR3 size: 13 residues. The V and J ends lost 5 bases and 2 bases respectively, with 10 bases between them. Germline V gene lookup returns CDR1 SGHRS and CDR2 YFSETQ.

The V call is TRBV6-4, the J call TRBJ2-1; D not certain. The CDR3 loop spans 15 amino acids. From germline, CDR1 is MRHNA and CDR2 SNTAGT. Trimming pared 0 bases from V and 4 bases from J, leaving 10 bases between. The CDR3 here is CASSDSVPPYNEQFF. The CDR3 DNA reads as TGTGCCAGCAGTGACTCGGTTCCTCCATACAATGAGCAGTTCTTC.

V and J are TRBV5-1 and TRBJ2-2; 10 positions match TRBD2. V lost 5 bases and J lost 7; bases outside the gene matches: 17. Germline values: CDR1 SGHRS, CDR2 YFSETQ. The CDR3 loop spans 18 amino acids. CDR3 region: CASRQREGRLSPGGELFF. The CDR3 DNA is TGCGCCAGCAGGCAGCGGGAGGGCCGCTTATCACCCGGCGGGGAGCTGTTTTTT.

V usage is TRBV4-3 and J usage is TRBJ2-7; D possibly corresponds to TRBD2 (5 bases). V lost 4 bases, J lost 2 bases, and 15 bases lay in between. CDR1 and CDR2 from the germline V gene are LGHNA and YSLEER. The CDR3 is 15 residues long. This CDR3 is CASSPRGSGAYEQYF. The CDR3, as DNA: TGCGCCAGCAGCCCCCGTGGGAGCGGCGCCTACGAGCAGTACTTC.

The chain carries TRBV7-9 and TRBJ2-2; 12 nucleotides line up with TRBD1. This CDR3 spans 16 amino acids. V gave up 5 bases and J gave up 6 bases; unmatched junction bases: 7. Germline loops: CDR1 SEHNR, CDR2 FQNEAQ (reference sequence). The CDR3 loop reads CASSTRDRGLAGELFF. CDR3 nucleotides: TGTGCCAGCAGCACCAGGGACAGGGGGCTCGCCGGGGAGCTGTTTTTT.